Each of the 32 T cell receptor beta chains below was sequenced from the same sample in a study of T cells after yellow fever vaccination. TCRdb recomputed calls from the 5' RACE reads with MiXCR, one row per CDR3 protein. The data contain hundreds of thousands of distinct CDR3 sequences, roughly 12% of them singletons. The specimen comprised PBMCs, sampled on the day of the yellow fever booster vaccination. Source of these receptors: a man aged 25 to 40 who received the YFV17D yellow fever vaccine.

The V call is TRBV4-3, the J call TRBJ2-1; 12 bases agree with TRBD2. After removal of 0 bases from V and 8 bases from J, the junction contained 14 bases not matched to a gene. CDR1 LGHNA and CDR2 YSLEER come from the germline V gene. This CDR3 comprises 19 residues. The chain's CDR3 is CASSQDPGLAGRGRDEQFF. CDR3 nucleotides: TGCGCCAGCAGCCAAGACCCCGGACTAGCGGGGCGAGGTAGGGATGAGCAGTTCTTC.

The CDR3 is CASRSRRVGTNTGELFF. CDR3 nucleotides: TGTGCCAGCAGGTCCCGCCGGGTTGGCACGAACACCGGGGAGCTGTTTTTT. The rearrangement uses TRBV6-1 and TRBJ2-2, with D unresolved. Trimming cost V 6 bases and J 0 bases, with 17 bases left between them. Germline V gene sequence: CDR1 MNHNS, CDR2 SASEGT. CDR3 length: 17 amino acids.

This rearrangement joins TRBV5-5 to TRBJ1-5; no reliable D call. The CDR3 consists of 15 residues. V was trimmed by 0 bases and J by 5 bases, leaving 12 bases between them. Germline values: CDR1 SGHKS, CDR2 YYEKEE (reference sequence). The CDR3: CASSLGDSPHQPQHF. The CDR3 DNA reads TGTGCCAGCAGCTTGGGGGATAGCCCGCATCAGCCCCAGCATTTT.

This clonotype has a handful of counts. The chain links TRBV4-3 to TRBJ2-1, with TRBD2 as a possible D gene (5 bases). Germline CDR1 is LGHNA and CDR2 is YSLEER. The CDR3 is 14 amino acids. V lost 2 bases and J lost 9, with 14 bases in between. CDR3 nucleotide sequence: TGCGCCAGCAGCCAAAGCCAGCCTCGGGGTGAGCAGTTCTTC. Its translation: CASSQSQPRGEQFF.

This chain joins TRBV7-2 and TRBJ2-1; either TRBD1 or TRBD2 may supply D (5 bases each). This CDR3 has 14 residues. Germline-derived CDR1 and CDR2 are SGHTA and FQGNSA. The V and J ends lost 5 bases and 10 bases respectively, with 18 bases between them. The CDR3 reads CASSALGEYIEQFF. The CDR3 DNA follows: TGTGCCAGCAGCGCCCTAGGGGAGTACATCGAGCAGTTCTTC.

A few counts support this clonotype. This chain joins TRBV7-2 and TRBJ2-2, with D tentatively TRBD1 (5 bases). V was trimmed by 1 base and J by 5 bases, leaving 14 bases between them. The CDR3 has 16 residues. Germline V gene sequence: CDR1 SGHTA, CDR2 FQGNSA. CDR3: CASSLGQGLRTGELFF. The DNA of the CDR3 is TGTGCCAGCAGCTTAGGGCAGGGCCTGAGGACCGGGGAGCTGTTTTTT.

The chain has TRBV5-1 and TRBJ2-1, with 7 bases identical to TRBD2. Germline trimming cut 4 bases from V and 10 bases from J; bases unmatched to any gene: 8. Germline lookup yields CDR1 SGHRS and CDR2 YFSETQ. The CDR3 has 13 amino acids. The CDR3 region has the DNA TGCGCCAGCAGCCCGCTGACTAGCCGGGAGCAGTTCTTC. The encoded protein is CASSPLTSREQFF.

The DNA for the CDR3 is TGCGCCAGCAGCTCGGACAGGGGGTCCTCCTACGAGCAGTACTTC. It yields the protein CASSSDRGSSYEQYF. The chain carries TRBV5-1 and TRBJ2-7, with TRBD1 matching 10 bases. The germline CDR1 and CDR2 sequences are SGHRS and YFSETQ. Trimming at V came to 3 bases and at J to 0 bases, leaving 3 bases not matched to a gene. This CDR3 contains 15 residues.

V and J are TRBV29-1 and TRBJ2-3; the D gene is possibly TRBD1 (6 bases). Germline V gene sequence: CDR1 SQVTM, CDR2 ANQGSEA. The CDR3 contains 13 residues. Trimming pared 6 bases from V and 2 bases from J, leaving 12 bases between. The CDR3 DNA sequence: TGCAGCGTGGTGGGACACAACACAGATACGCAGTATTTT. This translates into CSVVGHNTDTQYF.

This clonotype was seen only a few times. In nucleotides, the CDR3 is TGTGCCAGCAGCCCCAGCGGGAGTTTCGAGCAGTACTTC. It translates to CASSPSGSFEQYF. V and J are TRBV7-2 and TRBJ2-7, with 8 bases matching TRBD2. The V gene end was trimmed by 5 bases and the J gene end by 6 bases; junction bases not matched to a gene: 6. Germline assignment: CDR1 SGHTA and CDR2 FQGNSA. CDR3 length equals 13 residues.

The rearrangement joins TRBV12-3 or TRBV12-4 to TRBJ2-1; TRBD2 matches 8 bases. Losses at the gene ends were 2 bases for V and 5 bases for J; bases not matched to a gene: 5. CDR3 length: 15 residues. Here the CDR3 reads CASSLYGTRDNEQFF. In DNA form, the CDR3 reads TGTGCCAGCAGTTTATACGGGACTAGGGACAATGAGCAGTTCTTC.

This clonotype has more than one count but fewer than ten. V and J are TRBV28 and TRBJ2-4; the D gene is possibly TRBD2 (5 bases). V lost 5 bases to trimming and J lost 6 bases, with 20 bases between them. The CDR3 totals 16 residues. Germline V gene data show CDR1 as MDHEN and CDR2 as SYDVKM. The DNA for the CDR3 is TGTGCCAGCAGTCTCTCCAAACTAGTACTAAGAAACATTCAGTACTTC. It codes for CASSLSKLVLRNIQYF.

The chain has TRBV10-3 and TRBJ2-3; 10 bases line up with TRBD2. Losses at the gene ends were 6 bases for V and 6 bases for J; bases not matched to a gene: 12. The CDR3 contains 16 residues. The germline V gene encodes CDR1 ENHRY and CDR2 SYGVKD. Here the CDR3 reads CAISPGSSGRPDTQYF. Written as DNA, the CDR3 is TGTGCCATCAGCCCCGGGTCTAGCGGGAGACCCGATACGCAGTATTTT.

This clonotype was found a few times. The chain couples TRBV27 to TRBJ1-2; 7 nucleotides line up with TRBD1. Trimming took 4 bases from V and 4 from J; bases not matched to a gene: 9. This CDR3 region has 15 residues. Germline V lookup: CDR1 MNHEY, CDR2 SMNVEV (reference sequence). The CDR3 sequence is CASSYRRGTLYGYTF. DNA for the CDR3: TGTGCCAGCAGTTACCGCAGGGGGACCCTCTATGGCTACACCTTC.

The chain is built from TRBV3-1 and TRBJ2-5, with 12 bases that match TRBD2. The germline V gene encodes CDR1 LGHDT and CDR2 YNNKEL (reference sequence). The CDR3 is 16 residues long. Germline trimming cut 2 bases from V and 4 bases from J; bases unmatched to any gene: 5. The CDR3 loop reads CASSQLLAGGGETQYF. CDR3 coding DNA: TGTGCCAGCAGCCAATTACTAGCGGGAGGTGGAGAGACCCAGTACTTC.

This clonotype came up a few times. The chain carries TRBV19 and TRBJ2-1, with 12 bases identical to TRBD2. CDR3 size: 15 residues. The V segment lost 8 bases and the J segment 4 bases; nucleotides outside the gene matches: 6. From germline, CDR1 is LNHDA and CDR2 SQIVND (reference sequence). CDR3 DNA sequence: TGTGCCAGTCGACGTCTAGCGGGAGGGTACAATGAGCAGTTCTTC. This codes for CASRRLAGGYNEQFF. Based on the CDR3 plus reference TRBV19 and TRBJ2-1, the full variable domain is DGGITQSPKYLFRKEGQNVTLSCEQNLNHDAMYWYRQDPGQGLRLIYYSQIVNDFQKGDIAEGYSVSREKKESFPLTVTSAQKNPTAFYLCASRRLAGGYNEQFFGPGTRLTVL.

This chain joins TRBV5-1 and TRBJ2-7; 8 bases fit TRBD2. The CDR3 is 15 residues long. With 4 bases clipped from V and 2 bases from J, the junction kept 8 bases outside the gene matches. Germline loops: CDR1 SGHRS, CDR2 YFSETQ. The CDR3 spells CASSGGEGLAYEQYF. The CDR3 DNA reads as TGCGCCAGCAGCGGCGGCGAGGGACTAGCCTACGAGCAGTACTTC.

This clonotype was seen more than once but under ten times. This chain uses TRBV6-5 with TRBJ2-1, with a weak D call TRBD1 (5 bases). The CDR3 has 15 residues. V was cut by 0 bases and J by 8 bases, with 14 bases left in between. Germline V gives CDR1 MNHEY, CDR2 SVGAGI. CDR3 sequence: CASSYSTQGNHEQFF. CDR3 nucleotide sequence: TGTGCCAGCAGTTACTCGACCCAGGGAAACCATGAGCAGTTCTTC.

This clonotype has only a few counts. The chain couples TRBV11-2 to TRBJ2-1, with 8 nucleotides matching TRBD2. This CDR3 is 17 amino acids long. V shed 4 bases and J 6 bases; nucleotides not matched to a gene: 14. In germline, CDR1 is SGHAT, CDR2 FQNNGV. As DNA, the CDR3 is TGTGCCAGCAGCTACTCCTGGGGGACTAGGAGGGGCAATGAGCAGTTCTTC. This sequence encodes CASSYSWGTRRGNEQFF.

In its sample, this clonotype was seen many times. This chain uses TRBV5-1 with TRBJ2-7; TRBD1 agrees at 8 bases. The CDR3 has 14 residues. With 0 bases clipped from V and 5 bases from J, the junction kept 4 bases outside the gene matches. Germline loops: CDR1 SGHRS, CDR2 YFSETQ. In nucleotides, the CDR3 is TGCGCCAGCAGCTTGGGTCAGGGGGCACACGAGCAGTACTTC. Translating gives CASSLGQGAHEQYF. The entire variable domain, with the rest obtained from reference TRBV5-1 and TRBJ2-7, is as follows: KAGVTQTPRYLIKTRGQQVTLSCSPISGHRSVSWYQQTPGQGLQFLFEYFSETQRNKGNFPGRFSGRQFSNSRSEMNVSTLELGDSALYLCASSLGQGAHEQYFGPGTRLTVT.

This clonotype has just a few counts. This rearrangement joins TRBV5-4 to TRBJ1-6; TRBD1 is a possible D gene (6 bases). The V and J ends lost 4 bases and 6 bases respectively, with 14 bases between them. The CDR3 totals 15 residues. Germline V gives CDR1 SGHNT, CDR2 YYREEE (reference sequence). This chain's CDR3 is CASSGADRVNSPLHF. In nucleotides, the CDR3 is TGTGCCAGCAGCGGGGCGGACAGAGTTAATTCACCCCTCCACTTT. The whole variable domain, filled in from reference TRBV5-4 and TRBJ1-6, reads ETGVTQSPTHLIKTRGQQVTLRCSSQSGHNTVSWYQQALGQGPQFIFQYYREEENGRGNFPPRFSGLQFPNYSSELNVNALELDDSALYLCASSGADRVNSPLHFGNGTRLTVT.

This clonotype has more than one count but fewer than ten. Written as DNA, the CDR3 is TGCGCCAGCAGCCAAGCGATGGGACGGAAAGAGACCCAGTACTTC. Protein product: CASSQAMGRKETQYF. V is TRBV4-3 and J is TRBJ2-5; D tentatively fits TRBD1 or TRBD2 (5 bases each). Germline CDR1 LGHNA, CDR2 YSLEER. V gave up 1 base and J gave up 3 bases, with 12 bases separating them. CDR3 length equals 15 residues.

The chain recombines TRBV5-4 with TRBJ2-2; 7 nucleotides line up with TRBD1. V lost 5 bases, J lost 4 bases, and 8 bases stayed unmatched. Per the germline V gene, CDR1 is SGHNT and CDR2 is YYREEE (reference sequence). This CDR3 is built from 15 residues. In DNA form, the CDR3 reads TGTGCCAGCAGGTCCGCAGGGGGTGTCACCGGGGAGCTGTTTTTT. Translation gives CASRSAGGVTGELFF.

This clonotype has just a few counts. V usage is TRBV7-9 and J usage is TRBJ1-2; D is possibly TRBD1 (5 bases). The CDR3 is 17 residues long. The germline gives CDR1 SEHNR, CDR2 FQNEAQ (reference sequence). V was cut by 5 bases and J by 5 bases, with 24 bases left in between. The CDR3 spells CASSPQPGRQPFYGYTF. The DNA for the CDR3 is TGTGCCAGCAGCCCACAACCGGGAAGACAGCCTTTTTATGGCTACACCTTC. The variable domain in full, completed from reference TRBV7-9 and TRBJ1-2, reads DTGVSQNPRHKITKRGQNVTFRCDPISEHNRLYWYRQTLGQGPEFLTYFQNEAQLEKSRLLSDRFSAERPKGSFSTLEIQRTEQGDSAMYLCASSPQPGRQPFYGYTFGSGTRLTVV.

This clonotype was seen only a few times. The chain employs TRBV4-2 and TRBJ2-1; the match to TRBD2 covers 7 bases. This CDR3 region has 16 residues. From germline, CDR1 is LGHNA and CDR2 YNFKEQ. V gave up 4 bases and J gave up 1 base; unmatched junction bases: 7. The CDR3, as DNA: TGTGCCAGCAGCCCACAACTAGCGATATCCTACAATGAGCAGTTCTTC. Encoded protein: CASSPQLAISYNEQFF.

The chain combines TRBV20-1 with TRBJ2-1; 11 bases map to TRBD1. From germline, CDR1 is DFQATT and CDR2 SNEGSKA (reference sequence). This CDR3 region has 14 residues. Trimming took 6 bases from V and 6 from J; bases not matched to a gene: 7. The CDR3 sequence is CSAQGQGVVNEQFF. The CDR3 nucleotides read TGCAGTGCCCAGGGACAGGGGGTAGTCAATGAGCAGTTCTTC.

This clonotype was observed a handful of times. This CDR3 is CASSPQANYGYTF. In DNA, the CDR3 is TGTGCCAGCAGCCCACAGGCCAACTATGGCTACACCTTC. The J gene is TRBJ1-2, the V gene TRBV9; weak D call: TRBD1 (5 bases). The length of the CDR3 is 13 residues. V gave up 4 bases and J gave up 2 bases, with 9 bases separating them. Looked up from germline, CDR1 is SGDLS and CDR2 is YYNGEE.

V and J are TRBV7-2 and TRBJ1-2; a weak D match, TRBD1 (5 bases). CDR1 SGHTA and CDR2 FQGNSA come from the germline V gene. V lost 5 bases, J lost 2 bases, and 18 bases lay in between. This CDR3 is built from 16 residues. The CDR3 here is CASSQGWGGNNYGYTF. CDR3 sequence (DNA): TGTGCCAGCAGCCAGGGTTGGGGAGGTAACAACTATGGCTACACCTTC.

The genes are TRBV24-1 and TRBJ1-2, with D unresolved. Germline V gene sequence: CDR1 KGHDR, CDR2 SFDVKD. V dropped 1 base and J dropped 8 bases, with 10 bases sitting between them. The CDR3 sequence is 13 residues long. CDR3 coding DNA: TGTGCCACCAGTGATTTCCGGGGAAGAGGCTACACCTTC. This sequence encodes CATSDFRGRGYTF.

About this clonotype: One end of the junction fails to match germline, which may point to a read error. This chain joins TRBV12-3 or TRBV12-4 and TRBJ2-2, with 9 bases aligning to TRBD2. The CDR3 is 16 residues long. CDR3 sequence reads: CPSSLFAGGPNGELFF. Written as DNA, the CDR3 is TGTCCCAGCAGTTTATTTGCGGGAGGGCCAAACGGGGAGCTGTTTTTT.

This clonotype was picked up a small number of times. One junction end disagrees with the germline gene, perhaps due to a read error. The chain is built from TRBV20-1 and TRBJ2-3, with 10 bases fitting TRBD2. There are 15 residues in the CDR3. Per germline, CDR1 DFQATT and CDR2 SNEGSKA (reference sequence). DNA of the CDR3: TGCAGTGCTCGAGAACTAGCGGGAAGCACAGATACGCAGTATTTT. It codes for CSARELAGSTDTQYF.

This chain links TRBV20-1 with TRBJ2-3; D is undetermined. The V end was cut by 6 bases, the J end by 2 bases, with 18 bases between. In germline, CDR1 is DFQATT, CDR2 SNEGSKA (reference sequence). The CDR3 is made up of 15 amino acids. CDR3 amino acids: CSARWALELTDTQYF. The CDR3 region has the DNA TGCAGTGCCAGGTGGGCGCTAGAACTCACAGATACGCAGTATTTT.